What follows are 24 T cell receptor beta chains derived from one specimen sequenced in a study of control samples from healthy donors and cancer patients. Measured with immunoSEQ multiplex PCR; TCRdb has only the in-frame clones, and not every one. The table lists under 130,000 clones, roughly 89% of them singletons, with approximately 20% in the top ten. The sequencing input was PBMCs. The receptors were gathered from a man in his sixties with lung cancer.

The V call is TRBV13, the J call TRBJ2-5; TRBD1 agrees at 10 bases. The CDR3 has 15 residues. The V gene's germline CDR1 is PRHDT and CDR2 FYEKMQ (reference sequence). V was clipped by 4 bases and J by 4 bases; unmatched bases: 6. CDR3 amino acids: CASSSRQGAGETQYF. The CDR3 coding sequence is TGTGCCAGCAGCTCCAGACAGGGGGCAGGAGAGACCCAGTACTTC. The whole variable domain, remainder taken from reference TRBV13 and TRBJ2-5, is AAGVIQSPRHLIKEKRETATLKCYPIPRHDTVYWYQQGPGQDPQFLISFYEKMQSDKGSIPDRFSAQQFSDYHSELNMSSLELGDSALYFCASSSRQGAGETQYFGPGTRLLVL.

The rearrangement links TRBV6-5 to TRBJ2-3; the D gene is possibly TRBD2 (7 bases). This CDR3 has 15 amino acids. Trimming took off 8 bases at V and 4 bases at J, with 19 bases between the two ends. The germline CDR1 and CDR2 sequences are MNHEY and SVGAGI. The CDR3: CASGAGRGRADTQYF. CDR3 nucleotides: TGTGCCAGCGGGGCGGGGCGGGGGCGCGCAGATACGCAGTATTTT.

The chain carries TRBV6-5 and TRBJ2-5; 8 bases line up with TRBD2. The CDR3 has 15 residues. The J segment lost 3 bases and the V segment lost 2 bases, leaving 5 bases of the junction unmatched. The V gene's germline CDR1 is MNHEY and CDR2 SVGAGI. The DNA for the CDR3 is TGTGCCAGCAGTTACCAGAGAGCGGGGGAAGAGACCCAGTACTTC. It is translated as CASSYQRAGEETQYF.

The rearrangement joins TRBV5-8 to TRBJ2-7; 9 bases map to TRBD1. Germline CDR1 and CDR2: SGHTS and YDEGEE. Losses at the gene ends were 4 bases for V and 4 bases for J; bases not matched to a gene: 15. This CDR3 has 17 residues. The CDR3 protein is CASSTGQGMLGLYEQYF. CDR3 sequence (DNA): TGTGCCAGCAGCACGGGACAGGGTATGTTAGGCCTTTACGAGCAGTACTTC. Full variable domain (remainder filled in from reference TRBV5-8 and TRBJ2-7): EAGVTQSPTHLIKTRGQQATLRCSPISGHTSVYWYQQALGLGLQFLLWYDEGEERNRGNFPPRFSGRQFPNYSSELNVNALELEDSALYLCASSTGQGMLGLYEQYFGPGTRLTVT.

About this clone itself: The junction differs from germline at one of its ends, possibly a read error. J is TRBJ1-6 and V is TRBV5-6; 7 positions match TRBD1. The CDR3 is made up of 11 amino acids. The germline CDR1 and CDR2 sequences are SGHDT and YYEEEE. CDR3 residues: CASSSGTDRLF. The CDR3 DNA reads TGTGCCAGCAGCTCCGGGACAGACCGACTCTTT.

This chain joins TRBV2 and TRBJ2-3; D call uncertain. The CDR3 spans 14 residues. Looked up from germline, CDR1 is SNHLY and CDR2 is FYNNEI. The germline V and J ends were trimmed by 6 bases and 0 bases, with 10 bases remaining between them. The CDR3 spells CASREYLSTDTQYF. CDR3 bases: TGTGCCAGCAGGGAATACCTCAGCACAGATACGCAGTATTTT.

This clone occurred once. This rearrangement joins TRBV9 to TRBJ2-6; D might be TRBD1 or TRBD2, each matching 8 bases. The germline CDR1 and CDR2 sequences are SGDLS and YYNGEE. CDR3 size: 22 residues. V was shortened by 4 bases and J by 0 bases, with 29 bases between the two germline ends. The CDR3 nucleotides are TGTGCCAGCAGCTCACCCCGGGAGGGGGCAGGGGGCTTTCTCTCTGGGGCCAACGTCCTGACTTTC. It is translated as CASSSPREGAGGFLSGANVLTF.

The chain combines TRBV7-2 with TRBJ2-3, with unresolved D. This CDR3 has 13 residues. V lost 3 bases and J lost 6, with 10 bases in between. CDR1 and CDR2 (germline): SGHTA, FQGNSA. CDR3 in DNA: TGTGCCAGCAGCTTCGACCGGACGGATACGCAGTATTTT. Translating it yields CASSFDRTDTQYF. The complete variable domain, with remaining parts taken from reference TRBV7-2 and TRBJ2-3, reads GAGVSQSPSNKVTEKGKDVELRCDPISGHTALYWYRQSLGQGLEFLIYFQGNSAPDKSGLPSDRFSAERTGGSVSTLTIQRTQQEDSAVYLCASSFDRTDTQYFGPGTRLTVL.

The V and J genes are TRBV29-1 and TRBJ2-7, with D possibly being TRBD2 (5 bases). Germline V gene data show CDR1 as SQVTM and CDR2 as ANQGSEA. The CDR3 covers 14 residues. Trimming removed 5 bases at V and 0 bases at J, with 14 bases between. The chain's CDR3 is CSVHRGSSSYEQYF. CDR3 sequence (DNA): TGCAGCGTTCACCGGGGTTCCAGCTCCTACGAGCAGTACTTC.

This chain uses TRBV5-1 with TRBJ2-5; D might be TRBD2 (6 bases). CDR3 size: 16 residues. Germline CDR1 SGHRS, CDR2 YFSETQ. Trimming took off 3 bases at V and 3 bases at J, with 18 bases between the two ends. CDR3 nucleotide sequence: TGCGCCAGCAGCTCAGGGACGGCGGGGAGCGAAGAGACCCAGTACTTC. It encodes CASSSGTAGSEETQYF.

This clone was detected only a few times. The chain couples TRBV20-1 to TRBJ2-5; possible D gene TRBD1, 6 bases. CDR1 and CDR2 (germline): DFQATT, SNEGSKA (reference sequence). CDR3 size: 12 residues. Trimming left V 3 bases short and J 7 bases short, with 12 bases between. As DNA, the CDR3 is TGCAGTGCTAGTAGGGGGAAAGGGACCCAGTACTTC. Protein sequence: CSASRGKGTQYF.

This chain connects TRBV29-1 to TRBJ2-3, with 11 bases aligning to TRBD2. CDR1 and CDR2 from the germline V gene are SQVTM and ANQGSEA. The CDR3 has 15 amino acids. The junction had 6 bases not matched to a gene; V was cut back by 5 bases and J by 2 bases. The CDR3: CSVITSGGTTDTQYF. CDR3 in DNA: TGCAGCGTTATAACTAGCGGGGGAACCACAGATACGCAGTATTTT.

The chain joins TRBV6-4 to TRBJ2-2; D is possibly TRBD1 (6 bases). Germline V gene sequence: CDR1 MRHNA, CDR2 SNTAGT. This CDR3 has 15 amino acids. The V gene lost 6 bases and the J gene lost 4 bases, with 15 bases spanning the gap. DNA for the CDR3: TGTGCCAGCAGAGACAGGATAAGAGGCACCGGGGAGCTGTTTTTT. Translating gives CASRDRIRGTGELFF.

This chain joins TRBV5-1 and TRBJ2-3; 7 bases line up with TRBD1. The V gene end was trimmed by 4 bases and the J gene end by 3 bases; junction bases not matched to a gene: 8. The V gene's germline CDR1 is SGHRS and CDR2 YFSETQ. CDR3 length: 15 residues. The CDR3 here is CASSTSGTETDTQYF. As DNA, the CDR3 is TGCGCCAGCAGCACCTCCGGGACAGAAACAGATACGCAGTATTTT.

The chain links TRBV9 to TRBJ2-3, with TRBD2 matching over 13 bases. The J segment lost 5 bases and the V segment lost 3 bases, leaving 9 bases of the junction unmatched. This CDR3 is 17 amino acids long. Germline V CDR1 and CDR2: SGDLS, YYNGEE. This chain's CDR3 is CASSDGTSGGALDTQYF. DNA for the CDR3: TGTGCCAGCAGCGATGGAACTAGCGGGGGGGCGTTAGATACGCAGTATTTT.

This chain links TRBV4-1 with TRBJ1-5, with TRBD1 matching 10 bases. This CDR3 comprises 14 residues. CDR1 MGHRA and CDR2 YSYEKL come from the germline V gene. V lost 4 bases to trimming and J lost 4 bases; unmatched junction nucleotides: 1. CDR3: CASSLGQGNQPQHF. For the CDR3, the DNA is TGCGCCAGCAGCCTGGGACAGGGGAATCAGCCCCAGCATTTT.

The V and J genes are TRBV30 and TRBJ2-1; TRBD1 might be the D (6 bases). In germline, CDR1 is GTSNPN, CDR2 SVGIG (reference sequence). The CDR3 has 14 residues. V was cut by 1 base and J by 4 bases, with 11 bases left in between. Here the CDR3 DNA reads TGTGCCTGGAGTGGAGTGGGGGCTTACAATGAGCAGTTCTTC. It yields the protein CAWSGVGAYNEQFF.

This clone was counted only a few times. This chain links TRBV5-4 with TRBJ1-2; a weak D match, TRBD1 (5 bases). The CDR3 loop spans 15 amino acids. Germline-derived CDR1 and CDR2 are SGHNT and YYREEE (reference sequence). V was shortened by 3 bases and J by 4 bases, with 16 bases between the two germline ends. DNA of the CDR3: TGTGCCAGCAGCTCCGCAGGGAGCTATGGCTATGGCTACACCTTC. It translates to CASSSAGSYGYGYTF.

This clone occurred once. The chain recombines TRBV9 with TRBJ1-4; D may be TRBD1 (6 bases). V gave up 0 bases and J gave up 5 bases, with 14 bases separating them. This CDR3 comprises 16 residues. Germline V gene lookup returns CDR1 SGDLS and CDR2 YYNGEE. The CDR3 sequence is CASSVGGTWVNEKLFF. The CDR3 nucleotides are TGTGCCAGCAGCGTAGGCGGGACATGGGTCAATGAAAAACTGTTTTTT.

The CDR3, as DNA: TGTGCCAGCAGTTACTCGATTACGCCAGATACGCAGTATTTT. It codes for CASSYSITPDTQYF. The V call is TRBV6-5, the J call TRBJ2-3; D ambiguous. Germline V gives CDR1 MNHEY, CDR2 SVGAGI. Trimming took 0 bases from V and 4 from J, leaving 8 bases between them. The CDR3 is 14 amino acids.

The CDR3 DNA follows: TGCGCCACCGGCACGGGACAGGGGCCCATCCACGAGCAGTACTTC. Amino acids: CATGTGQGPIHEQYF. The chain recombines TRBV4-1 with TRBJ2-7; TRBD1 agrees at 10 bases. The CDR3 loop spans 15 amino acids. The trim removed 10 bases at V and 5 bases at J, leaving 14 bases unmatched. Germline V gene data show CDR1 as MGHRA and CDR2 as YSYEKL.

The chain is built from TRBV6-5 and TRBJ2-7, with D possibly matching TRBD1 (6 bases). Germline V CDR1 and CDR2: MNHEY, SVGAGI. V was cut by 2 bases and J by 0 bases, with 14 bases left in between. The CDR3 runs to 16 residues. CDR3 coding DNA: TGTGCCAGCAGTTACGGGCAGGGGACAAGCTCCTACGAGCAGTACGTC. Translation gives CASSYGQGTSSYEQYV.

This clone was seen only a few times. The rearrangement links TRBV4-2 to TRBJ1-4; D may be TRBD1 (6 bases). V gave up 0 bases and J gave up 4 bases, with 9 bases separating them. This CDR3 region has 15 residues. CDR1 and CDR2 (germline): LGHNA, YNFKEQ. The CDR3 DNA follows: TGTGCCAGCAGCCAAGATTTACAGGGTAATGAAAAACTGTTTTTT. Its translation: CASSQDLQGNEKLFF.

CDR3 loop: CASSSYWGAPLDGYTF. DNA for the CDR3: TGTGCCAGTAGTTCGTATTGGGGCGCCCCACTTGATGGCTACACCTTC. The rearrangement links TRBV19 to TRBJ1-2; maybe TRBD1 (5 bases). Germline CDR1 is LNHDA and CDR2 is SQIVND (reference sequence). The CDR3 is made up of 16 amino acids. Trimming took off 5 bases at V and 6 bases at J, with 22 bases between the two ends.